The 14 T cell receptor beta chains reported below all come from one sample, sequenced in a study of PD-L1 blockade in urothelial cancer. Assay used: immunoSEQ multiplex PCR; TCRdb lists only in-frame clones, some missing. The sample comprises approximately 48,000 clones, around 88% of which are singletons, and 16% rests with the top ten. The source material was PBMCs, sampled around atezolizumab (anti-PD-L1) treatment. Receptors originate from a man in his 60s with urothelial cancer.

The genes are TRBV27 and TRBJ2-7; TRBD2 matches 14 bases. Per germline, CDR1 MNHEY and CDR2 SMNVEV (reference sequence). J was trimmed by 6 bases and V by 6 bases; bases with no gene match: 4. This CDR3 is 14 amino acids long. Here the CDR3 reads CASSRLAGGGEQYF. CDR3 DNA sequence: TGTGCCAGCAGCCGACTAGCGGGAGGGGGCGAGCAGTACTTC.

The gene calls are TRBV5-1 and TRBJ2-5; tentatively, D is TRBD2 (7 bases). Germline V CDR1 and CDR2: SGHRS, YFSETQ. The length of the CDR3 is 14 residues. V was cut by 3 bases and J by 5 bases, with 14 bases left in between. In DNA, the CDR3 is TGCGCCAGCAGCTGGGGGGGCCTGGCGGAGACCCAGTACTTC. This sequence encodes CASSWGGLAETQYF.

The V call is TRBV4-1, the J call TRBJ1-5; D call uncertain. This CDR3 has 13 residues. Germline CDR1 is MGHRA and CDR2 is YSYEKL. V lost 5 bases to trimming and J lost 3 bases, with 8 bases between them. The chain's CDR3 is CASSSVYNQPQHF. CDR3 sequence (DNA): TGCGCCAGCAGCAGCGTTTACAATCAGCCCCAGCATTTT.

J is TRBJ1-3 and V is TRBV7-3; D is uncertain. Trimming took off 4 bases at V and 6 bases at J, with 7 bases between the two ends. Germline V gives CDR1 SGHTA, CDR2 FQGTGA. The CDR3 is made up of 12 amino acids. The CDR3 sequence: CASSYMANTIYF. Written as DNA, the CDR3 is TGTGCCAGCAGCTATATGGCAAACACCATATATTTT.

V gene TRBV7-3 combines with J gene TRBJ1-2; D gene uncertain. The CDR3 length is 14 residues. V was pared by 3 bases and J by 3 bases, with 11 bases between. CDR1 and CDR2 (germline): SGHTA, FQGTGA. CDR3 region: CASSLDGGDYGYTF. The CDR3 bases are TGTGCCAGCAGCTTGGACGGCGGGGACTATGGCTACACCTTC.

CDR3 loop: CAWFREGNTIYF. CDR3 nucleotides: TGTGCCTGGTTCCGGGAAGGAAACACCATATATTTT. The chain combines TRBV30 with TRBJ1-3, with D unresolved. There are 12 residues in the CDR3. Germline loops: CDR1 GTSNPN, CDR2 SVGIG (reference sequence). Deletions cut 5 bases from V and 4 bases from J, with 9 bases between.

This rearrangement joins TRBV5-4 to TRBJ2-4; D may be TRBD2 (5 bases). The V and J ends lost 0 bases and 5 bases respectively, with 15 bases between them. The CDR3 is 16 residues long. Germline assignment: CDR1 SGHNT and CDR2 YYREEE (reference sequence). DNA for the CDR3: TGTGCCAGCAGCTTGGGGGTCGGGGTCGTTGAAAACATTCAGTACTTC. Amino acid sequence: CASSLGVGVVENIQYF.

V usage is TRBV4-3 and J usage is TRBJ2-2; a possible D gene is TRBD2 (5 bases). Deletions cut 1 base from V and 3 bases from J, with 18 bases between. The CDR3 has 18 residues. Germline values: CDR1 LGHNA, CDR2 YSLEER. The CDR3 nucleotides read TGCGCCAGCAGCCAAGGAACACCTGGCGGGTTCTACACCGGGGAGCTGTTTTTT. It is translated as CASSQGTPGGFYTGELFF.

V usage is TRBV5-4 and J usage is TRBJ1-3; TRBD1 agrees at 7 bases. From germline, CDR1 is SGHNT and CDR2 YYREEE (reference sequence). The trim removed 5 bases at V and 7 bases at J, leaving 9 bases unmatched. This CDR3 has 14 amino acids. This chain's CDR3 is CASSPNRGGNTIYF. The CDR3 coding sequence is TGTGCCAGCAGTCCTAACAGGGGTGGTAACACCATATATTTT. Filled out from reference TRBV5-4 and TRBJ1-3, the complete variable domain reads ETGVTQSPTHLIKTRGQQVTLRCSSQSGHNTVSWYQQALGQGPQFIFQYYREEENGRGNFPPRFSGLQFPNYSSELNVNALELDDSALYLCASSPNRGGNTIYFGEGSWLTVV.

J is TRBJ1-1 and V is TRBV29-1; D is unresolved. The CDR3 has 11 residues. Germline CDR1 is SQVTM and CDR2 is ANQGSEA. The V end lost 4 bases, the J end lost 9 bases, and 12 bases lay between the germline ends. CDR3 DNA sequence: TGCAGCGTTGTGTTGTTGACAAAAGCTTTCTTT. Protein: CSVVLLTKAFF.

The rearrangement links TRBV5-1 to TRBJ1-2; tentative D call: TRBD1 (6 bases). The V end was cut by 1 base, the J end by 8 bases, with 12 bases between. CDR3 size: 13 residues. In germline, CDR1 is SGHRS, CDR2 YFSETQ. The CDR3 loop is CASSLPGQFGYTF. In DNA, the CDR3 is TGCGCCAGCAGCTTGCCCGGACAGTTCGGCTACACCTTC.

This clone was seen a single time. The genes are TRBV2 and TRBJ1-1; D unresolved. V lost 7 bases and J lost 5, with 17 bases in between. CDR1 and CDR2 from the germline V gene are SNHLY and FYNNEI. The CDR3 length is 14 residues. The CDR3 loop is CASTRELGRTEAFF. The CDR3 DNA is TGTGCCAGCACTCGAGAGCTGGGGAGGACTGAAGCTTTCTTT. The whole variable domain, remainder taken from reference TRBV2 and TRBJ1-1, is EPEVTQTPSHQVTQMGQEVILRCVPISNHLYFYWYRQILGQKVEFLVSFYNNEISEKSEIFDDQFSVERPDGSNFTLKIRSTKLEDSAMYFCASTRELGRTEAFFGQGTRLTVV.

The chain employs TRBV28 and TRBJ2-1; D perhaps matches TRBD2 (5 bases). V was cut by 1 base and J by 5 bases, with 9 bases left in between. The germline CDR1 and CDR2 sequences are MDHEN and SYDVKM. CDR3 length equals 14 residues. CDR3 amino acids: CASSLFERNNEQFF. The CDR3 region has the DNA TGTGCCAGCAGTTTATTTGAGCGGAACAATGAGCAGTTCTTC.

The chain recombines TRBV10-3 with TRBJ2-2; possibly TRBD1 for D (5 bases). V gave up 0 bases and J gave up 2 bases, with 16 bases separating them. The CDR3 totals 18 residues. Germline CDR1 and CDR2: ENHRY and SYGVKD. DNA of the CDR3: TGTGCCATCAGTGAGTCTTCCCGGGCAGGGTCTAACACCGGGGAGCTGTTTTTT. Amino acid sequence: CAISESSRAGSNTGELFF.